The present T cell receptor beta chain was sequenced within a study of long-term antiretroviral therapy in people with HIV. Regarding the study as a whole: With ART, diversity went up but was still lower than in transplant donor controls.

An immunoSEQ assay, version v3.0, was performed at survey level. Each sample aimed for roughly 40,000-50,000 sequenced T-cell genomes. TCRdb's copy holds only in-frame clones and misses some; the assay was immunoSEQ multiplex PCR. The table shows 20,000 to 25,000 clones, with approximately 79% occurring only once. This CDR3 is 15 amino acids long. Trimming at V came to 6 bases and at J to 0 bases, leaving 4 bases not matched to a gene. The germline CDR1 and CDR2 sequences are MNHEY and SMNVEV (reference sequence). Of note for this clone: Its antigen is currently unknown.

Sequences were derived from unsorted PBMCs, sampled approximately 1.8 years before starting antiretroviral therapy. V gene TRBV27 combines with J gene TRBJ1-5; the match to TRBD1 covers 8 bases. The TCR originated in a middle-aged woman with HIV. The CDR3 sequence: CASRQGQVSNQPQHF. In nucleotides, the CDR3 is TGTGCCAGCAGACAGGGACAGGTTAGCAATCAGCCCCAGCATTTT.